One and the same sample provided the 26 T cell receptor beta chains below, sequenced in a study of shared clonotypes between healthy human individuals. Assay used: immunoSEQ multiplex PCR; TCRdb lists only in-frame clones, some missing. The data show millions of clones, with 90% to 95% seen just once and about 0.37% held by the top ten. Sequencing was done on a sample of naive CD4+ T cells from PBMCs. The subset: CD45RA+ positively selected. The receptor source for this set is a man younger than 30 in good health. Some clones in this sample may be carry-over from other donors' samples.

About this clone itself: Sequence at one end of the junction differs from germline and may be a read error. The chain has TRBV7-2 and TRBJ2-1; 11 bases agree with TRBD2. The CDR3 consists of 17 residues. Germline V lookup: CDR1 SGHTA, CDR2 FQGNSA. Written as DNA, the CDR3 is TGTGCCAGCAACTTATGGGCTAGCGGGAGGTCCTACAATGAGCAGTTCTTC. Translating gives CASNLWASGRSYNEQFF.

The chain is built from TRBV18 and TRBJ2-1; the match to TRBD2 covers 13 bases. This CDR3 is 18 amino acids long. V was clipped by 3 bases and J by 4 bases; unmatched bases: 9. CDR1 and CDR2 (germline): KGHSH, LQKENI. The CDR3: CASSPRTSGSNVYNEQFF. CDR3 DNA: TGTGCCAGCTCACCCCGGACTAGCGGGAGTAATGTTTACAATGAGCAGTTCTTC. The full variable domain, in which reference TRBV18 and TRBJ2-1 provide the parts outside the CDR3, is NAGVMQNPRHLVRRRGQEARLRCSPMKGHSHVYWYRQLPEEGLKFMVYLQKENIIDESGMPKERFSAEFPKEGPSILRIQQVVRGDSAAYFCASSPRTSGSNVYNEQFFGPGTRLTVL.

The V gene is TRBV4-1, the J gene TRBJ2-2, with D tentatively TRBD1 (6 bases). Trimming pared 4 bases from V and 3 bases from J, leaving 12 bases between. Germline CDR1 is MGHRA and CDR2 is YSYEKL. This CDR3 has 15 amino acids. The DNA for the CDR3 is TGCGCCAGCAGCCCGTACAGGGACCACACCGGGGAGCTGTTTTTT. Its translation is CASSPYRDHTGELFF.

The chain joins TRBV6-1 to TRBJ2-7; D is unclear. Trimming left V 1 base short and J 0 bases short, with 13 bases between. Germline CDR1 is MNHNS and CDR2 is SASEGT. CDR3 length equals 16 residues. The CDR3 nucleotides are TGTGCCAGCAGTGAAGGTAGTTTGGCCAACTCCTACGAGCAGTACTTC. The encoded protein is CASSEGSLANSYEQYF.

Regarding this clone: The same CDR3 is also encoded by other DNA sequences in this sample. The chain uses TRBV20-1 and TRBJ2-3; D not certain. The V gene's germline CDR1 is DFQATT and CDR2 SNEGSKA (reference sequence). This CDR3 has 11 residues. V was shortened by 2 bases and J by 4 bases, with 4 bases between the two germline ends. This CDR3 reads CSARRADTQYF. In DNA form, the CDR3 reads TGCAGTGCTAGAAGGGCAGATACGCAGTATTTT.

As to this clone: Other DNA sequences in this specimen translate into the identical CDR3. This rearrangement joins TRBV28 to TRBJ2-6; tentatively, D is TRBD1 (5 bases). Germline CDR1 and CDR2: MDHEN and SYDVKM. Trimming left V 5 bases short and J 1 base short, with 9 bases between. The CDR3 extends over 15 amino acids. CDR3 protein: CASSPPGSGANVLTF. Here the CDR3 DNA reads TGTGCCAGCAGTCCCCCAGGGTCTGGGGCCAACGTCCTGACTTTC.

V gene TRBV2 combines with J gene TRBJ2-4; weak D call: TRBD2 (5 bases). The CDR3 has 12 residues. Germline loops: CDR1 SNHLY, CDR2 FYNNEI. V was trimmed by 10 bases and J by 15 bases, leaving 22 bases between them. In DNA form, the CDR3 reads TGTGCCACCAACCCCGGACTTTCACGGCCGTACTTC. Amino acid sequence: CATNPGLSRPYF.

The chain employs TRBV5-1 and TRBJ2-7; 9 bases fit TRBD1. The CDR3 is 15 amino acids. The germline V gene encodes CDR1 SGHRS and CDR2 YFSETQ. V gave up 4 bases and J gave up 2 bases; unmatched junction bases: 7. CDR3: CASSHETGGPYEQYF. CDR3 bases: TGCGCCAGCAGCCACGAGACAGGGGGTCCCTACGAGCAGTACTTC.

The chain has TRBV5-1 and TRBJ2-1; 8 nucleotides align to TRBD1. The V gene's germline CDR1 is SGHRS and CDR2 YFSETQ. After removal of 3 bases from V and 0 bases from J, the junction contained 5 bases not matched to a gene. CDR3 size: 16 residues. The CDR3 DNA is TGCGCCAGCAGCTACCAACAGGGGGGCTCCTACAATGAGCAGTTCTTC. Translated: CASSYQQGGSYNEQFF.

The V gene is TRBV7-2, the J gene TRBJ1-3, with unresolved D. Germline CDR1 SGHTA, CDR2 FQGNSA. There are 13 residues in the CDR3. Trimming shortened V by 7 bases and J by 4 bases, and 11 bases separated the two germline ends. In DNA, the CDR3 is TGTGCCAGCACCCTACCGCCGGGAAACACCATATATTTT. Translated: CASTLPPGNTIYF.

This rearrangement joins TRBV10-2 to TRBJ2-7; the match to TRBD2 covers 9 bases. Germline-derived CDR1 and CDR2 are WSHSY and SAAADI. Trimming took 7 bases from V and 4 from J; bases not matched to a gene: 17. The length of the CDR3 is 17 residues. CDR3 DNA sequence: TGCGCCAGCATGAAGGGCGGAGTAGCGGGAGTATCTTACGAGCAGTACTTC. As protein: CASMKGGVAGVSYEQYF.

This clone was observed a few times. This chain joins TRBV19 and TRBJ2-7; no definite D call. The V end was cut by 4 bases, the J end by 1 base, with 2 bases between. The germline V gene encodes CDR1 LNHDA and CDR2 SQIVND (reference sequence). This CDR3 has 11 residues. The CDR3 protein is CASSSSYEQYF. DNA of the CDR3: TGTGCCAGTAGTAGTTCCTACGAGCAGTACTTC.

The DNA of the CDR3 is TGTGCCAGCAAGGCGGGAGGGAACACAGATACGCAGTATTTT. It specifies CASKAGGNTDTQYF. The V call is TRBV28, the J call TRBJ2-3, with TRBD2 matching 9 bases. CDR1 and CDR2 from the germline V gene are MDHEN and SYDVKM. There are 14 residues in the CDR3. J gave up 2 bases and V 7 bases, and 4 bases lay outside the gene matches.

V usage is TRBV28 and J usage is TRBJ1-1; TRBD1 is a possible D gene (5 bases). This CDR3 is built from 13 residues. The germline gives CDR1 MDHEN, CDR2 SYDVKM. V was trimmed by 7 bases and J by 1 base, leaving 10 bases between them. The CDR3 is CASTGTGNTEAFF. For the CDR3, the DNA is TGTGCCAGCACCGGGACGGGGAACACTGAAGCTTTCTTT.

The chain couples TRBV15 to TRBJ2-1, with D possibly TRBD2 on 6 matching bases. The CDR3 sequence is 15 residues long. Germline V lookup: CDR1 LNHNV, CDR2 YYDKDF (reference sequence). Trimming removed 0 bases at V and 6 bases at J, with 12 bases between. DNA for the CDR3: TGTGCCACCAGCAGAGATCTGGACTACCCCAATGAGCAGTTCTTC. Translating gives CATSRDLDYPNEQFF. Looking up the rest from reference TRBV15 and TRBJ2-1 gives the full variable domain: DAMVIQNPRYQVTQFGKPVTLSCSQTLNHNVMYWYQQKSSQAPKLLFHYYDKDFNNEADTPDNFQSRRPNTSFCFLDIRSPGLGDTAMYLCATSRDLDYPNEQFFGPGTRLTVL.

The V call is TRBV7-3, the J call TRBJ2-5; 11 bases agree with TRBD2. The germline V gene has CDR1 SGHTA and CDR2 FQGTGA. The CDR3 runs to 15 residues. The V gene end was trimmed by 1 base and the J gene end by 6 bases; junction bases not matched to a gene: 4. CDR3 nucleotide sequence: TGTGCCAGCAGCTTAATAGCGGGAGGGCTTCAGACCCAGTACTTC. Encoded protein: CASSLIAGGLQTQYF.

Notes on this clone: Other DNA variants within this sample encode the same CDR3. The chain is built from TRBV7-3 and TRBJ1-1; unclear D gene. Trimming shortened V by 3 bases and J by 1 base, and 9 bases separated the two germline ends. In germline, CDR1 is SGHTA, CDR2 FQGTGA. The length of the CDR3 is 14 residues. CDR3 nucleotide sequence: TGTGCCAGCAGCTTCGCGGGCCGGAACACTGAAGCTTTCTTT. It codes for CASSFAGRNTEAFF.

Note on this clone: Other DNA sequences within the sample encode an identical CDR3. J is TRBJ1-3 and V is TRBV18, with a weak D call TRBD1 (5 bases). Trimming cost V 6 bases and J 0 bases, with 12 bases left between them. The CDR3 totals 15 residues. Germline assignment: CDR1 KGHSH and CDR2 LQKENI. The CDR3 region has the DNA TGTGCCAGCTCTCCGGGACGGACCTCTGGAAACACCATATATTTT. The encoded protein is CASSPGRTSGNTIYF.

This chain connects TRBV5-1 to TRBJ2-3; D is undetermined. CDR3 length equals 12 residues. CDR1 is SGHRS, CDR2 YFSETQ, per germline. V lost 5 bases and J 0 bases, leaving 4 bases between the germline ends. The CDR3 reads CASRDSTDTQYF. CDR3 sequence (DNA): TGCGCCAGCAGGGATAGCACAGATACGCAGTATTTT.

This clone was found a few times. The gene calls are TRBV2 and TRBJ1-1; D remains ambiguous. Germline V lookup: CDR1 SNHLY, CDR2 FYNNEI. Trimming removed 4 bases at V and 8 bases at J, with 14 bases between. The CDR3 consists of 13 residues. DNA of the CDR3: TGTGCCAGCAGTGGTTCGGGCCGGATAGAAGCTTTCTTT. This sequence encodes CASSGSGRIEAFF.

For this clone: This is likely a read error, given that the CDR3 carries no conserved phenylalanine or tryptophan at its end. The DNA is left out, because the CDR3 cannot be placed on it with certainty; the CDR3 is given as TCRdb lists it. The rearrangement links TRBV10-3 to TRBJ2-4; the table assigns TRBD1, which was not confirmed against the DNA. The CDR3 is made up of 12 amino acids, end residues included. CDR1 and CDR2 (germline): ENHRY, SYGVKD. This chain's CDR3 is CAISDGAGEFGV.

The chain joins TRBV5-1 to TRBJ2-5, with D perhaps TRBD1 (6 bases). CDR1 is SGHRS and CDR2 is YFSETQ in the germline V gene. The CDR3 is 14 amino acids. The V gene lost 0 bases and the J gene lost 4 bases, with 10 bases spanning the gap. The CDR3, as DNA: TGCGCCAGCAGCTTGGTTGGGGGCGTAGAGACCCAGTACTTC. It codes for CASSLVGGVETQYF.

This chain joins TRBV11-2 and TRBJ1-4, with TRBD1 identical over 8 bases. V dropped 7 bases and J dropped 7; count of bases not matched to a gene: 11. CDR3 length: 15 amino acids. Germline V lookup: CDR1 SGHAT, CDR2 FQNNGV. The CDR3 DNA reads as TGTGCCAGCACCAAATCTTCCGGGACAGGTGAAAAACTGTTTTTT. Amino acids: CASTKSSGTGEKLFF. Full variable domain (rest looked up from reference TRBV11-2 and TRBJ1-4): EAGVAQSPRYKIIEKRQSVAFWCNPISGHATLYWYQQILGQGPKLLIQFQNNGVVDDSQLPKDRFSAERLKGVDSTLKIQPAKLEDSAVYLCASTKSSGTGEKLFFGSGTQLSVL.

This clone has just one count. V usage is TRBV28 and J usage is TRBJ2-1; 9 nucleotides match TRBD2. Unmatched junction bases numbered 9, after V lost 7 bases and J lost 2 bases. CDR1 and CDR2 from the germline V gene are MDHEN and SYDVKM. The CDR3 has 16 amino acids. The CDR3 sequence is CASKLSGRGAYNEQFF. CDR3 nucleotides: TGTGCCAGCAAACTTAGCGGGAGAGGGGCCTACAATGAGCAGTTCTTC.

In DNA, the CDR3 is TGTGCCAGCATCCGGGACAGCGGCTCTGGGGCCAACGTCCTGACTTTC. Residues: CASIRDSGSGANVLTF. The V and J genes are TRBV2 and TRBJ2-6; 7 nucleotides agree with TRBD1. Looked up from germline, CDR1 is SNHLY and CDR2 is FYNNEI. This CDR3 is 16 amino acids long. Trimming took 7 bases from V and 0 from J; bases not matched to a gene: 6.

The chain is built from TRBV4-3 and TRBJ2-7; 10 bases match TRBD1. This CDR3 is 19 amino acids long. Losses at the gene ends were 0 bases for V and 2 bases for J; bases not matched to a gene: 13. Germline lookup yields CDR1 LGHNA and CDR2 YSLEER. The CDR3: CASSQDKSWTGGLAYEQYF. CDR3 nucleotide sequence: TGCGCCAGCAGCCAAGACAAAAGTTGGACAGGGGGACTAGCCTACGAGCAGTACTTC.